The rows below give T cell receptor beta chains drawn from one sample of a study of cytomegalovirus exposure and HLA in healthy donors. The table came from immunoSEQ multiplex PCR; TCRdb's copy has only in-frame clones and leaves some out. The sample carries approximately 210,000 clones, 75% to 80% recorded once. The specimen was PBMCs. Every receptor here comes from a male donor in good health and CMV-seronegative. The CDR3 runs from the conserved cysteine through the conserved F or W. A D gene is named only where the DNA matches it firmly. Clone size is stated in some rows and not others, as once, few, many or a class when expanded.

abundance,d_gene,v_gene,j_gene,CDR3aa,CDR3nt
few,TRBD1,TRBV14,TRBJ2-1,CASTQTGGNEQFF,TGTGCCAGCACCCAGACAGGGGGCAATGAGCAGTTCTTC
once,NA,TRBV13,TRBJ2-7,CASRSLPGYEQYF,TGTGCCAGCAGATCCCTTCCAGGGTACGAGCAGTACTTC
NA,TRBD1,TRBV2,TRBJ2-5,CASSRDREETQYF,TGTGCCAGCTCACGGGACAGGGAAGAGACCCAGTACTTC
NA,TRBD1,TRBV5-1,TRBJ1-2,CASSSHRQGAGGYTF,TGCGCCAGCAGCTCCCATCGACAGGGGGCGGGTGGCTACACCTTC
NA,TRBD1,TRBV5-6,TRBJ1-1,CASSLPGQAFAEAFF,TGTGCCAGCAGCCTACCGGGACAGGCTTTCGCTGAAGCTTTCTTT
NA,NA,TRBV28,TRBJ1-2,CASSRTANYGYTF,TGTGCCAGCAGTCGGACAGCTAACTATGGCTACACCTTC
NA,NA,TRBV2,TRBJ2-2,CASSDAGAHTGELFF,TGTGCCAGCAGTGATGCAGGGGCGCACACCGGGGAGCTGTTTTTT
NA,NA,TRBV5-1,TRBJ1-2,CASSLLPGNYGYTF,TGCGCCAGCAGCTTGCTCCCAGGGAACTATGGCTACACCTTC
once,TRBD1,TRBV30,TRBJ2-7,CAWSRQGFYEQYF,TGTGCCTGGAGTAGACAGGGGTTCTACGAGCAGTACTTC
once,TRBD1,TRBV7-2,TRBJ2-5,CASSLGQGSETQYF,TGTGCCAGCAGCTTGGGACAGGGGTCGGAGACCCAGTACTTC
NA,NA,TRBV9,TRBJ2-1,CASSAYPFQEQFF,TGTGCCAGCAGCGCATACCCCTTTCAGGAGCAGTTCTTC
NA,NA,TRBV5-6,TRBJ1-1,CASSLHQGFITEAFF,TGTGCCAGCAGCTTGCATCAGGGGTTTATCACTGAAGCTTTCTTT
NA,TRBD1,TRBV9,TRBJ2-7,CASSPGQGYEQYF,TGTGCCAGCAGCCCCGGACAGGGCTACGAGCAGTACTTC
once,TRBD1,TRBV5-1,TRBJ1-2,CASGGLGQAGGYTF,TGCGCCAGCGGCGGATTGGGACAGGCAGGAGGCTACACCTTC
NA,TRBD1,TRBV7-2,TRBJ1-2,CASSLGQGVGYGYTF,TGTGCCAGCAGCTTAGGACAGGGGGTAGGCTATGGCTACACCTTC
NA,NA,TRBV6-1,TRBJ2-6,CASSSFSSGANVLTF,TGTGCCAGCAGTTCCTTTAGCTCTGGGGCCAACGTCCTGACTTTC
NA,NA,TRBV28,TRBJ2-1,CASSFEQYEQFF,TGTGCCAGCAGTTTTGAGCAATATGAGCAGTTCTTC